This T cell receptor beta chain derives from a study of CD8 T cells in Susac syndrome. cDNA came from approximately 0.5 to 1 ug RNA primed by random hexamers. It was immunoSEQ multiplex PCR that amplified TCR beta CDR3 across 54 Vbeta and 13 Jbeta. TCRdb reprocessed the immunoSEQ multiplex PCR reads with MiXCR, giving one entry per CDR3 protein. The sample yields 300,000 or so distinct CDR3 sequences, roughly nine tenths seen once. Trimming shortened V by 6 bases and J by 2 bases, and 19 bases separated the two germline ends. The V gene's germline CDR1 is DFQATT and CDR2 SNEGSKA (reference sequence). This CDR3 is built from 15 residues. This clonotype was seen only a few times.

The V call is TRBV20-1, the J call TRBJ2-5; TRBD1 or TRBD2 may be the D gene (5 bases each). This receptor was taken from a human donor with multiple sclerosis. Sequencing input: CD4+ T cells from PBMCs. CDR3 DNA sequence: TGCAGTGCCTTCCGGAGAGGGGTTGATCAAGAGACCCAGTACTTC. This encodes CSAFRRGVDQETQYF.